Included here is one T cell receptor beta chain sequence, with context. Naive CD4+ T cells were purified with Tregs depleted by CD25. Semi-nested PCR with Nested Universal Primer A followed constant-region reverse priming of full-length variable regions. TCRdb ran MiXCR on the 5' RACE reads and lists one entry per CDR3 protein. The profile covers about 62,000 distinct CDR3 sequences, with 25% to 35% appearing a single time and around 2% taken by the ten largest. The specimen was tumor-infiltrating naive CD4+ T cells sorted from the breast tumor. Subset indicated: naive CD4+ T cells, CD4+CD45RA+CD25-. The source of this sequence is a female donor with breast cancer.

The CDR3 bases are TGCGCCAGCAGCCAAGTAGCGGGAGATAAGCAGTTCTTC. Its translation is CASSQVAGDKQFF. This sequence joins TRBV4-3 and TRBJ2-1; the match to TRBD2 covers 9 bases. Trimming at V came to 1 base and at J to 11 bases, leaving 3 bases not matched to a gene. The length of the CDR3 is 13 residues. The germline CDR1 and CDR2 sequences are LGHNA and YSLEER.